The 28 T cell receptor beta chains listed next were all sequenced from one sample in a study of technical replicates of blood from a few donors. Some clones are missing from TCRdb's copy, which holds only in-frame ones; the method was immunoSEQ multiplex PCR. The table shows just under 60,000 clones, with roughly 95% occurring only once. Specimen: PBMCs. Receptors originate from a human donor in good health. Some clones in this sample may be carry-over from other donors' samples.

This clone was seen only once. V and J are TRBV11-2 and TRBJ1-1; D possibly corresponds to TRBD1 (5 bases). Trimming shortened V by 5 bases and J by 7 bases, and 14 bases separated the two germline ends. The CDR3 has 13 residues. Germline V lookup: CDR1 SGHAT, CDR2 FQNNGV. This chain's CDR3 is CASSTRDSLEAFF. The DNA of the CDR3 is TGTGCCAGCAGCACCCGGGACTCCCTTGAAGCTTTCTTT.

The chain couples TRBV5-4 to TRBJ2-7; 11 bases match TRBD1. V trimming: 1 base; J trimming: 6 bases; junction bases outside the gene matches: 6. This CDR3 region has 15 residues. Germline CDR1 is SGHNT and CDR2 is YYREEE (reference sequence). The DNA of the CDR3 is TGTGCCAGCAGCTTGTCCGGGACAGGGGGTCTCGAGCAGTACTTC. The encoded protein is CASSLSGTGGLEQYF.

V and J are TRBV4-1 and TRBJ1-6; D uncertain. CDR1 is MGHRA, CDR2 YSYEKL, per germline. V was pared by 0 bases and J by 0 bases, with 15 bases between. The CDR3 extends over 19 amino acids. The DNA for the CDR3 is TGCGCCAGCAGCCAAGATCCCCCCCGCCGAGGCTCCTATAATTCACCCCTCCACTTT. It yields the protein CASSQDPPRRGSYNSPLHF.

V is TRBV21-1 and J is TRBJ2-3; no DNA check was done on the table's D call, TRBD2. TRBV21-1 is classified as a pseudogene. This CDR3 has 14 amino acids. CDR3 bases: TGTGCCAGGACGTTTGCCGGGGATTCAGATACGCAGTATTTT. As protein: CARTFAGDSDTQYF.

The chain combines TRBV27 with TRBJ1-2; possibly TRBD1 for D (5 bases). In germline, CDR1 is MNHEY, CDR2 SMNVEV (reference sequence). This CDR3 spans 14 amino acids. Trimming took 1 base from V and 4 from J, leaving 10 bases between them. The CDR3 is CASSLYSGGYGYTF. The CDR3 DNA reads TGTGCCAGCAGTTTATACTCGGGGGGCTATGGCTACACCTTC.

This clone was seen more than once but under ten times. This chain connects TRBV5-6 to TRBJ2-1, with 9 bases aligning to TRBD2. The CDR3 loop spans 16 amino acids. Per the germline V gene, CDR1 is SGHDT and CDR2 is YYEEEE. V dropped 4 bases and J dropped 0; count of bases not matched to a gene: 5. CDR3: CASSPNSGSSYNEQFF. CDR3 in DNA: TGTGCCAGCAGCCCCAATAGCGGGAGCTCCTACAATGAGCAGTTCTTC.

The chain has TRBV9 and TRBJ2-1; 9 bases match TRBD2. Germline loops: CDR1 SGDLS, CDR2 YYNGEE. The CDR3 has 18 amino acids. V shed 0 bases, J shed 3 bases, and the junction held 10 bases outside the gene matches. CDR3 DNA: TGTGCCAGCAGCGTAGGAGGTAGCGGGAGTTCTTACTACAATGAGCAGTTCTTC. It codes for CASSVGGSGSSYYNEQFF.

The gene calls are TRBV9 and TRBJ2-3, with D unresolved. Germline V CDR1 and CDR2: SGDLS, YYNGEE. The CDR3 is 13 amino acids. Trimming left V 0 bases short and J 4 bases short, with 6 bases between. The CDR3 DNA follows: TGTGCCAGCAGCGTAGTGAGCGCAGATACGCAGTATTTT. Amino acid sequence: CASSVVSADTQYF.

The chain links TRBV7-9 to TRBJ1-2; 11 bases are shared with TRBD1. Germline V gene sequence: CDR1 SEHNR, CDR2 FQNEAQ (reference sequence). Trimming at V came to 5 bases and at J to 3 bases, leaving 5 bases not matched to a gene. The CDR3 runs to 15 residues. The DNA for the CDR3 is TGTGCCAGCAGCCTAGGACAGGGGGCTTACTATGGCTACACCTTC. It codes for CASSLGQGAYYGYTF.

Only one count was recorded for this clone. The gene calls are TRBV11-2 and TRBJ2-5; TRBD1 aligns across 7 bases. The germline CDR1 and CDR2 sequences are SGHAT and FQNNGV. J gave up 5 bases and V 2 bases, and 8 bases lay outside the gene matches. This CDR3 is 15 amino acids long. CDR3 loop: CASSLRAQGWETQYF. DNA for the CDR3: TGTGCCAGCAGCTTACGAGCACAGGGGTGGGAGACCCAGTACTTC.

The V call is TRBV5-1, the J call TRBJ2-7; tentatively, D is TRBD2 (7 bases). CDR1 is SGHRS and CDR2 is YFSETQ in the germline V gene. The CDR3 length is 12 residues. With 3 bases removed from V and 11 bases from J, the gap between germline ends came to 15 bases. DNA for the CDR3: TGCGCCAGCAGCTGGGAGGGGGACGGAGAGTACTTC. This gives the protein CASSWEGDGEYF. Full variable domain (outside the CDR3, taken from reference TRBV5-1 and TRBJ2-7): KAGVTQTPRYLIKTRGQQVTLSCSPISGHRSVSWYQQTPGQGLQFLFEYFSETQRNKGNFPGRFSGRQFSNSRSEMNVSTLELGDSALYLCASSWEGDGEYFGPGTRLTVT.

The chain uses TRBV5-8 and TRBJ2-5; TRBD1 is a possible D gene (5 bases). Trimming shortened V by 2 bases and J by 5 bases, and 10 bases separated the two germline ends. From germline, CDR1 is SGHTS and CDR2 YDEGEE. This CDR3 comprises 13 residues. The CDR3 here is CASSLGRVETQYF. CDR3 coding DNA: TGTGCCAGCAGCTTAGGCAGGGTGGAGACCCAGTACTTC.

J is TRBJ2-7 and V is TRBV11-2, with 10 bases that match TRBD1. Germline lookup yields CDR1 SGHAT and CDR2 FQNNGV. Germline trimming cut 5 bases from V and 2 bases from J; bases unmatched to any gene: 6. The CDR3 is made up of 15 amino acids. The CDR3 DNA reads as TGTGCCAGCAGCCCGCGGGACAGGGGCGCCTACGAGCAGTACTTC. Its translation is CASSPRDRGAYEQYF.

The CDR3 DNA reads as TGTGCCAGCAGCTTGACATGGGGGGCCAACGTCCTGACTTTC. This codes for CASSLTWGANVLTF. The chain joins TRBV11-2 to TRBJ2-6; D is undetermined. The V and J ends lost 3 bases and 4 bases respectively, with 7 bases between them. Germline V CDR1 and CDR2: SGHAT, FQNNGV. The CDR3 runs 14 residues.

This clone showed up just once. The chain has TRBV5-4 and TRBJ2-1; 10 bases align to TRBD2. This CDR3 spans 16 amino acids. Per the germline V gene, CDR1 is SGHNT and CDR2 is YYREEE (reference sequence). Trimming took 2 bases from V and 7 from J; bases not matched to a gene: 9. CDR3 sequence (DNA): TGTGCCAGCAGCTTCAAAGCGGGAGGGCCCCTAAATGAGCAGTTCTTC. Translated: CASSFKAGGPLNEQFF.

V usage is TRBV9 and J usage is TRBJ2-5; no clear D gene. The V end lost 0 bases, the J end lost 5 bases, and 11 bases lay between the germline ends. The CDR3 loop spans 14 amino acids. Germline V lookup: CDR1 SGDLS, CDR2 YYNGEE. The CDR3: CASSVDLHRETQYF. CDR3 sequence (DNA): TGTGCCAGCAGCGTAGATCTCCACCGGGAGACCCAGTACTTC. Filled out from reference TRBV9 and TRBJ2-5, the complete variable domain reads DSGVTQTPKHLITATGQRVTLRCSPRSGDLSVYWYQQSLDQGLQFLIQYYNGEERAKGNILERFSAQQFPDLHSELNLSSLELGDSALYFCASSVDLHRETQYFGPGTRLLVL.

CDR3: CASSQGLAGGSANIQYF. In nucleotides, the CDR3 is TGCGCCAGCAGCCAAGGGCTAGCGGGGGGGTCGGCAAACATTCAGTACTTC. V usage is TRBV4-3 and J usage is TRBJ2-4; 12 bases are a match to TRBD2. CDR3 length equals 17 residues. Trimming cost V 1 base and J 6 bases; bases outside gene matches: 7. Germline values: CDR1 LGHNA, CDR2 YSLEER.

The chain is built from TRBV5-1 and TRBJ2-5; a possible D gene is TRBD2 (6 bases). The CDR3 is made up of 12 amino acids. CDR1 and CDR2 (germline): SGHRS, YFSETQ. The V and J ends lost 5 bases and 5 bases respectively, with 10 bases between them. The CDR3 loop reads CASSKEGETQYF. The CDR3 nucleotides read TGCGCCAGCAGTAAGGAGGGGGAGACCCAGTACTTC.

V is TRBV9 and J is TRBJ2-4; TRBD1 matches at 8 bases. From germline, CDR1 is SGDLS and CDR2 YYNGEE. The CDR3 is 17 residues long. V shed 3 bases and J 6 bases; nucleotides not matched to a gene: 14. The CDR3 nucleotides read TGTGCCAGCAGCGAGGGGACAGGAGCTTCGGATCGAAACATTCAGTACTTC. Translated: CASSEGTGASDRNIQYF.

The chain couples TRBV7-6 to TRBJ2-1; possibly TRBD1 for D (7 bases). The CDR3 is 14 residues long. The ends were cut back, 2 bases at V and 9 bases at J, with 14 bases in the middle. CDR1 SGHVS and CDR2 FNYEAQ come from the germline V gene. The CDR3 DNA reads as TGTGCCAGCAGCTTATTCTCCCAGGGGGGTGAGCAGTTCTTC. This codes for CASSLFSQGGEQFF.

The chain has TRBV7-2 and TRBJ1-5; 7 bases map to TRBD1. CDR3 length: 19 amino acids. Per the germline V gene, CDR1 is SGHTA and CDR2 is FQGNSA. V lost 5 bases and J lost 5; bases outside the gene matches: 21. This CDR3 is CASSVRGFGGGIGYQPQHF. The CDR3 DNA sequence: TGTGCCAGCAGCGTAAGGGGGTTTGGAGGGGGCATCGGTTATCAGCCCCAGCATTTT.

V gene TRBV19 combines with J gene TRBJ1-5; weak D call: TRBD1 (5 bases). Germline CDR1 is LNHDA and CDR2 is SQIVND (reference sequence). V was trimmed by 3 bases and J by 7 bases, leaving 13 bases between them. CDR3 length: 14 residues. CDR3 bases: TGTGCCAGTAGTATCTGGCAGCGGGGCCAGCCCCAGCATTTT. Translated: CASSIWQRGQPQHF. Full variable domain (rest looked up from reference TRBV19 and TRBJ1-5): DGGITQSPKYLFRKEGQNVTLSCEQNLNHDAMYWYRQDPGQGLRLIYYSQIVNDFQKGDIAEGYSVSREKKESFPLTVTSAQKNPTAFYLCASSIWQRGQPQHFGDGTRLSIL.

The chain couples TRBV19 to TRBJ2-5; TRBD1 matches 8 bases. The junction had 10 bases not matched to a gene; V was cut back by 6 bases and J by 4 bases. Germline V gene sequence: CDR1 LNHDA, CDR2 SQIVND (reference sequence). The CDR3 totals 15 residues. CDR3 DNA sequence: TGTGCCAGTAGCTTAGGACAGGGAGGACGAGAGACCCAGTACTTC. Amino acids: CASSLGQGGRETQYF.

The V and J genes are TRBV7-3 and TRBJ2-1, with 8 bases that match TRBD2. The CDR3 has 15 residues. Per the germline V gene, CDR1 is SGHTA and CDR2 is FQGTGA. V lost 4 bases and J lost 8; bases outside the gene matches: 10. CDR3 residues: CASSWAPGGPYEQFF. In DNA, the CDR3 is TGTGCCAGCAGCTGGGCCCCGGGGGGGCCTTATGAGCAGTTCTTC.

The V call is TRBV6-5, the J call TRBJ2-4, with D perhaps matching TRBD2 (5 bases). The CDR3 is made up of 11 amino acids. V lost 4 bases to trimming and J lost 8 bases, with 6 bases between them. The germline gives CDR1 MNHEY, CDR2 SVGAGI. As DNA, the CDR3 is TGTGCCAGCAGTTCCGGGGACATTCAGTACTTC. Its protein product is CASSSGDIQYF.

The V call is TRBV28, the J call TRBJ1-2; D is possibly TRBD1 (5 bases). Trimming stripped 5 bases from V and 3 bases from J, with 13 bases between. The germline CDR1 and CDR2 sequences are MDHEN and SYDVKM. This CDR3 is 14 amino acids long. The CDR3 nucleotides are TGTGCCAGCAGTACCCACAGGAGTTACTATGGCTACACCTTC. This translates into CASSTHRSYYGYTF.

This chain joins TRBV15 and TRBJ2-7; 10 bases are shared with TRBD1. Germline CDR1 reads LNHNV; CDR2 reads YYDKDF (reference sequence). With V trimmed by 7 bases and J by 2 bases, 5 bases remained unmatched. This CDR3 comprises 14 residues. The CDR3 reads CATTADRGTYEQYF. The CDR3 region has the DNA TGTGCCACCACCGCGGACAGGGGGACCTACGAGCAGTACTTC.

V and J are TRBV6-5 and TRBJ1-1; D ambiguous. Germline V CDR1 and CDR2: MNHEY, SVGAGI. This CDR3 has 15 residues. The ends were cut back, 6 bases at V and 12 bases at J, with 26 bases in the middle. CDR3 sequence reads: CASSPGIGLPSGTFF. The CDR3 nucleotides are TGTGCCAGCAGCCCCGGGATAGGTCTCCCAAGCGGGACTTTCTTT.